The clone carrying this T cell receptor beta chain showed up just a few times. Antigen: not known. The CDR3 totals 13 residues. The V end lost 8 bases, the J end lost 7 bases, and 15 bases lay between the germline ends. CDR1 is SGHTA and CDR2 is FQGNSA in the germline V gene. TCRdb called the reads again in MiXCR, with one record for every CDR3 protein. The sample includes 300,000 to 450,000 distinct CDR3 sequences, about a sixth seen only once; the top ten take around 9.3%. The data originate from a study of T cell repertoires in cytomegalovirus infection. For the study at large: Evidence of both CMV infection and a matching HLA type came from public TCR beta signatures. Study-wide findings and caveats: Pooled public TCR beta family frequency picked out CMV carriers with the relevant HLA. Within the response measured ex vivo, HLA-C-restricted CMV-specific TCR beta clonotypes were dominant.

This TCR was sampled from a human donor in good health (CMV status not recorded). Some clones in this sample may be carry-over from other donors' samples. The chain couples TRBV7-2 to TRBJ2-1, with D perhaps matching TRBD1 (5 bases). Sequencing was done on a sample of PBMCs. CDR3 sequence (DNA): TGTGCCAGCGCTGAGCAGGGATGGAATGAGCAGTTCTTC. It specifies CASAEQGWNEQFF. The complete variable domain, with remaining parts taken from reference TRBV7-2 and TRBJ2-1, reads GAGVSQSPSNKVTEKGKDVELRCDPISGHTALYWYRQSLGQGLEFLIYFQGNSAPDKSGLPSDRFSAERTGGSVSTLTIQRTQQEDSAVYLCASAEQGWNEQFFGPGTRLTVL.